This TCR beta chain was obtained from a study of blood T cell repertoires in COVID-19. The table came from immunoSEQ multiplex PCR; TCRdb's copy has only in-frame clones and leaves some out. The sample holds 250,000 to 350,000 clones; about 89% are singletons and the top ten take 0.75% to 0.9%. The clonotype was recovered from a man in his thirties or forties with acute or convalescent COVID-19. The sequencing input was peripheral blood.

The CDR3 DNA follows: TGTGCCAGCAGCGTTGCCCCGGGACTAGCGGCCAACGGGCTGTTCTTC. It yields the protein CASSVAPGLAANGLFF. The genes are TRBV9 and TRBJ2-1; 11 bases are a match to TRBD2. The CDR3 runs to 16 residues. V lost 2 bases, J lost 15 bases, and 16 bases stayed unmatched. The germline V gene encodes CDR1 SGDLS and CDR2 YYNGEE.